The clone carrying this T cell receptor beta chain occurred a few times. Its specificity is unknown. This record belongs to a study of T-cell memory formation after mild COVID-19. TCRdb recomputed calls from the 5' RACE reads with MiXCR, one row per CDR3 protein. The profile shows about 560,000 distinct CDR3 sequences, less than 25% of them singletons. The CDR3 covers 12 residues. Trimming took off 3 bases at V and 7 bases at J, with 10 bases between the two ends. Germline CDR1 is SEHNR and CDR2 is FQNEAQ (reference sequence). Findings of the study overall: The study found balanced CD4/CD8 in clones contracting day 15 to 85 and a CD4+ lean in later expanders.

The specimen sequenced was PBMCs or a T cell subset sorted from them (not recorded which). The clonotype originates from an adult woman who had mild COVID-19 (a few samples of this study predate the infection). Cell type and time point are not known. The rearrangement links TRBV7-9 to TRBJ2-7, with no clear D. CDR3 DNA: TGTGCCAGCAGCTTTGAGTTAGTAGAGCAGTACTTC. Its translation is CASSFELVEQYF. Supplemented by reference TRBV7-9 and TRBJ2-7, the full variable domain reads DTGVSQNPRHKITKRGQNVTFRCDPISEHNRLYWYRQTLGQGPEFLTYFQNEAQLEKSRLLSDRFSAERPKGSFSTLEIQRTEQGDSAMYLCASSFELVEQYFGPGTRLTVT.